This T cell receptor (beta chain) came from a study of shared clonotypes between healthy human individuals. Profiling relied on immunoSEQ multiplex PCR, and the TCRdb table lists in-frame clones only, not all of them. The table has 2.3 million or so clones, over 90% seen once. CDR1 and CDR2 from the germline V gene are MGHRA and YSYEKL. V lost 6 bases and J 1 base, leaving 15 bases between the germline ends. This CDR3 region has 15 residues. This chain uses TRBV4-1 with TRBJ1-2; D remains unclear. The sequenced sample was naive CD4+ T cells from PBMCs. Indicated subset: CD45RA+ positively selected. This clonotype was obtained from a man aged 18 to 30 in good health. Some clones in this sample may be carry-over from other donors' samples. CDR3 sequence (DNA): TGCGCCAGCAGGCCCACCCGATCTTATAACTATGGCTACACCTTC. Residues: CASRPTRSYNYGYTF.